The T cell receptor (beta chain) under discussion was sequenced for a study of beta chain features in type 1 diabetes. About the research overall: All of the samples together had approximately 100,000,000 sorted cells examined. Study conclusions and caveats: A greater similarity of naive, central memory and Treg TCRB repertoires was seen among patients than among healthy donors.

Every bit of the isolated RNA underwent reverse transcription, so sequencing read expressed TCRB transcripts. Assay: immunoSEQ multiplex PCR; the TCRdb copy retains only in-frame clones and omits some. The sample carries 140,000 or so clones, about 8.7% recorded once. The V gene end was trimmed by 5 bases and the J gene end by 6 bases; junction bases not matched to a gene: 5. CDR1 and CDR2 (germline): SGHAT, FQNNGV. There are 14 residues in the CDR3. A CD45RO/CCR7/CD25/CD127/CD95/CD27 panel sorted naive, central memory, regulatory and stem cell-like memory CD4+ cells. Every sorted population was more than 95% pure. In this sample, this clone turned up a few times. No antigen is known for it.

What was sequenced was central memory CD4+ T cells from blood. The sequence derives from a man between 18 and 35 years old in good health. The chain is built from TRBV11-2 and TRBJ1-2; TRBD1 matches 11 bases. The CDR3 sequence: CASSRRTGGNGYTF. Here the CDR3 DNA reads TGTGCCAGCAGCAGACGGACAGGGGGCAATGGCTACACCTTC.